The subject of this entry is one TCR beta chain. It lacks a known antigen. Base qualities are not recorded, but no much larger clone differs from it by a single base. PBMCs were isolated by Ficoll-Paque density gradient centrifugation. The sequencer listed for this sample is Illumina NovaSeq 6000. TCRalpha and TCRbeta cDNA libraries were constructed by 5'RACE with constant-segment primers, with sample barcodes and unique molecular identifiers being introduced. Trizol reagent was used to extract RNA from every sample. Libraries were amplified in two PCR steps, with a second sample barcode and Illumina TruSeq adapters added in the second step. The libraries were sequenced on an Illumina NovaSeq using 2 x 150 bp paired-end reads. In the authors' own workflow: Demultiplexing of reads and collapsing into UMI-guided consensus sequences were performed with migec v1.2.7. With mixcr v2.1.11, UMI consensuses were aligned to TRA and TRB V and J templates and assembled into clonotypes. A clonotype was counted as expanded or contracted only if both edgeR and NoisET called the change significant, with noise models trained on biological replicates. For edgeR calls, a false discovery rate-adjusted p below 0.01 and a log2 fold-change threshold of 1 were applied. As an exploratory analysis of dynamics, max-normalized trajectories of the 1000 most abundant clonotypes were examined with PCA combined with hierarchical clustering. Each responding clone was given a CD4 or CD8 phenotype based on the CD4+ and CD8+ repertoires, which had been sequenced separately. Clones were called with MiXCR by TCRdb after fastp trimmed the public reads at Q25, and only in-frame beta chains were retained. Rows merge per CDR3 protein into single entries with the most common DNA and genes. The V and J calls reflect TCRdb's pipeline rather than the authors' work. The sample contains about 180,000 distinct CDR3 sequences, approximately 18% of them found a single time. The ten largest account for under 4.5% of the sample.

Looking up the germline V gene (reference sequence) yields CDR1 GTSNPN and CDR2 SVGIG. The junction shows trimming of 0 bases on V and 2 bases on J, plus 5 bases between the germline ends. Measured from the cysteine to the phenylalanine, the CDR3 is 13 residues long. The only DNA kept is the CDR3, 39 bases in frame from the first base. The record originates from a study of T-cell memory formation after mild COVID-19 (dated by TCRdb to the early 2020s). With regard to the full study: TCR sequence clusters from the two donors were found to be largely donor specific. Longitudinal TCRalpha and TCRbeta repertoire sequencing tracked T-cell clones expanding and contracting after mild COVID-19 in two donors. Two young, previously healthy adult volunteers made up the cohort, one male and one female.

Findings and caveats that apply to the study as a whole: From day 15 to 85, contracting clones showed balanced CD4/CD8 phenotypes, whereas a second wave of clones that expanded from day 15 to 37 leaned towards CD4+. Some responding clones were found in pre-infection memory, which suggests that pre-existing cross-reactive memory T cells took part in the SARS-CoV-2 response. Contracting CD4+ clones appeared mostly in the CM and EM memory subsets, whereas CD8+ clones were enriched in EMRA. The study included only a couple of mild cases, and larger cohorts that include severe cases with pre-infection samples were judged to be necessary. SARS-CoV-2 specificity of the second-wave clones peaking on day 37 was not confirmed.

The sequenced material came from PBMCs or a T cell subset sorted from them (not recorded which). This receptor chain uses TRBV30 and TRBJ1-5; the D gene remains uncertain. This clonotype originated in a man between 18 and 35 years old who had mild COVID-19 (a few samples of this study predate the infection). The sample titles of this study are shuffled in the database, so cell type and time point are left out; the donor was told from shared clones. Here the CDR3 is given as CAWSVVGNQPQHF. In nucleotide form, the sequence is TGTGCCTGGAGTGTAGTGGGCAATCAGCCCCAGCATTTT.